These 16 T cell receptor beta chains share one sample of origin, sequenced in a study of T cell responses to AZD1222 COVID-19 vaccine. Using immunoSEQ multiplex PCR, the repertoire was profiled, and TCRdb retains in-frame clones only, with some absent. This sample carries about 190,000 clones, about 87% of them seen once, and the ten largest clones take 2.5% to 3%. The sequencing here drew on peripheral blood, taken on day 0 of MenACWY control vaccination. All receptors come from an adult in good health.

The rearrangement uses TRBV7-9 and TRBJ1-2; no definite D call. Trimming stripped 5 bases from V and 4 bases from J, with 11 bases between. Germline V gene data show CDR1 as SEHNR and CDR2 as FQNEAQ (reference sequence). CDR3 length: 13 residues. The CDR3: CASSPEQSYGYTF. CDR3 DNA sequence: TGTGCCAGCAGCCCAGAACAGTCCTATGGCTACACCTTC.

The J gene is TRBJ1-3, the V gene TRBV10-3, with D unclear. Trimming stripped 7 bases from V and 0 bases from J, with 10 bases between. The length of the CDR3 is 14 residues. Germline values: CDR1 ENHRY, CDR2 SYGVKD. CDR3 residues: CAINPTHSGNTIYF. CDR3 sequence (DNA): TGTGCCATCAACCCGACACACTCTGGAAACACCATATATTTT.

The chain has TRBV19 and TRBJ1-2, with D maybe TRBD1 (5 bases). Germline lookup yields CDR1 LNHDA and CDR2 SQIVND (reference sequence). The CDR3 spans 12 residues. V dropped 7 bases and J dropped 1 base, with 7 bases sitting between them. The CDR3 DNA follows: TGTGCCAGTACCGGGGGTAACTATGGCTACACCTTC. It is translated as CASTGGNYGYTF.

The V call is TRBV6-1, the J call TRBJ1-5, with a possible D match to TRBD1 (6 bases). The germline V and J ends were trimmed by 4 bases and 0 bases, with 13 bases remaining between them. This CDR3 is 16 amino acids long. Germline lookup yields CDR1 MNHNS and CDR2 SASEGT. DNA for the CDR3: TGTGCCAGCAGTGCCATGACAGGACTTAGCAATCAGCCCCAGCATTTT. This codes for CASSAMTGLSNQPQHF.

The rearrangement joins TRBV4-3 to TRBJ2-7; the match to TRBD2 covers 9 bases. V lost 8 bases to trimming and J lost 7 bases; unmatched junction nucleotides: 0. Germline V gene data show CDR1 as LGHNA and CDR2 as YSLEER. The CDR3 covers 10 residues. The CDR3 region is CASAGGEQYF. As DNA, the CDR3 is TGCGCCAGCGCGGGGGGGGAGCAGTACTTC.

J is TRBJ2-3 and V is TRBV27; 10 bases line up with TRBD2. Germline loops: CDR1 MNHEY, CDR2 SMNVEV (reference sequence). The V segment lost 5 bases and the J segment 3 bases; nucleotides outside the gene matches: 14. The CDR3 runs to 18 residues. The DNA for the CDR3 is TGTGCCAGCAGTCCCCAGCGGCTAGCGGGGGTTTCGACAGATACGCAGTATTTT. It specifies CASSPQRLAGVSTDTQYF.

V usage is TRBV10-3 and J usage is TRBJ2-2; D gene uncertain. The V gene's germline CDR1 is ENHRY and CDR2 SYGVKD. The CDR3 consists of 11 residues. Between the trimmed V and J ends, which lost 3 bases and 8 bases, there was a span of 4 bases. CDR3 nucleotides: TGTGCCATCAGTGAACTGGGGGAGCTGTTTTTT. This codes for CAISELGELFF.

V is TRBV28 and J is TRBJ1-1; 7 positions match TRBD1. The CDR3 is 16 residues long. Germline CDR1 MDHEN, CDR2 SYDVKM. With 3 bases clipped from V and 4 bases from J, the junction kept 11 bases outside the gene matches. The CDR3 sequence is CASSLRGGAVVTEAFF. CDR3 nucleotide sequence: TGTGCCAGCAGTTTGCGAGGGGGCGCGGTGGTCACTGAAGCTTTCTTT.

J is TRBJ2-2 and V is TRBV28; D is unclear. The CDR3 length is 17 residues. Trimming removed 3 bases at V and 4 bases at J, with 18 bases between. In germline, CDR1 is MDHEN, CDR2 SYDVKM. Here the CDR3 DNA reads TGTGCCAGCAGTTTTTATTCGGAAGGGCCCGGCACCGGGGAGCTGTTTTTT. Protein product: CASSFYSEGPGTGELFF. The full variable domain, with the rest looked up from reference TRBV28 and TRBJ2-2, is DVKVTQSSRYLVKRTGEKVFLECVQDMDHENMFWYRQDPGLGLRLIYFSYDVKMKEKGDIPEGYSVSREKKERFSLILESASTNQTSMYLCASSFYSEGPGTGELFFGEGSRLTVL.

This chain links TRBV27 with TRBJ1-5; D gene ambiguous. The CDR3 runs 13 residues. Germline CDR1 and CDR2: MNHEY and SMNVEV (reference sequence). V was cut by 4 bases and J by 0 bases, with 4 bases left in between. The CDR3 DNA follows: TGTGCCAGCAGTTCGATTAGCAATCAGCCCCAGCATTTT. This encodes CASSSISNQPQHF.

The chain couples TRBV2 to TRBJ1-2; no reliable D call. CDR1 and CDR2 (germline): SNHLY, FYNNEI. Trimming took off 5 bases at V and 6 bases at J, with 7 bases between the two ends. This CDR3 comprises 11 residues. DNA of the CDR3: TGTGCCAGCAGTTACCAGGATGGCTACACCTTC. It yields the protein CASSYQDGYTF.

V gene TRBV9 combines with J gene TRBJ1-6; the match to TRBD1 covers 10 bases. The V segment lost 3 bases and the J segment 8 bases; nucleotides outside the gene matches: 5. The CDR3 runs 15 residues. Germline V gene sequence: CDR1 SGDLS, CDR2 YYNGEE. DNA for the CDR3: TGTGCCAGCAGCGAGACCGGGACAGGGGATTCACCCCTCCACTTT. Its translation: CASSETGTGDSPLHF.

The count of this clone is one. The genes are TRBV11-2 and TRBJ1-3; no clear D. Trimming shortened V by 4 bases and J by 10 bases, and 14 bases separated the two germline ends. Germline-derived CDR1 and CDR2 are SGHAT and FQNNGV. This CDR3 has 13 amino acids. In DNA, the CDR3 is TGTGCCAGCAGCTCACTCACGGTGGGGACCATATATTTT. Translating gives CASSSLTVGTIYF.

This clone appeared once. The V and J genes are TRBV2 and TRBJ1-5; D gene ambiguous. The CDR3 has 13 amino acids. V lost 3 bases, J lost 6 bases, and 9 bases lay in between. Germline V gene lookup returns CDR1 SNHLY and CDR2 FYNNEI. In DNA form, the CDR3 reads TGTGCCAGCAGTGAGCGCGAGGGTCAGCCCCAGCATTTT. This translates into CASSEREGQPQHF.

The chain uses TRBV28 and TRBJ1-2, with 7 positions matching TRBD1. V was pared by 4 bases and J by 3 bases, with 8 bases of the junction left unmatched. In germline, CDR1 is MDHEN, CDR2 SYDVKM. The CDR3 consists of 15 residues. In DNA form, the CDR3 reads TGTGCCAGCAGTTCCCCAGGGGGGCCCGACTATGGCTACACCTTC. It translates to CASSSPGGPDYGYTF.

V and J are TRBV20-1 and TRBJ1-1; D ambiguous. CDR3 length: 11 residues. Trimming left V 5 bases short and J 1 base short, with 5 bases between. Germline V gene sequence: CDR1 DFQATT, CDR2 SNEGSKA (reference sequence). The CDR3 sequence is CSAPWNTEAFF. CDR3 bases: TGCAGTGCTCCTTGGAACACTGAAGCTTTCTTT.